These T cell receptor beta chains were read from a single sample in a study of shared clonotypes between healthy human individuals. Only in-frame clones appear in the TCRdb table, and some are missing; sequencing was by immunoSEQ multiplex PCR. This table has about 2 million clones, about 94% appearing once. Material for sequencing was naive CD8+ T cells sorted from blood. The receptors were gathered from a man between 18 and 35 years old in good health. CDR3s leave out the opening cysteine and the closing phenylalanine or tryptophan. D genes are given only for firm matches. The size of a clone is reported for some rows only, either as once, few or many, or as a class for expanded clones.

cdr3_aa	cdr3_length	v_call	d_call	clone_size
ASSDPGQGSYEQY	13	TRBV6-1	TRBD1	.
ASTPGDITYEQY	12	TRBV5-6	.	.
ASSLAVGGPHEQY	13	TRBV5-4	TRBD2	.
ASSLEGSNQPQH	12	TRBV5-1	.	.
ASSYSSSVPWNEQF	14	TRBV6-6	.	.
ASSEVRGTAVAYEQY	15	TRBV6-1	.	.
ASSLLTGLEETQY	13	TRBV5-1	TRBD1	.
SVDGIYGYT	9	TRBV29-1	.	.
ASSFQGPEQPQH	12	TRBV13	.	.
ASSFAENTGELF	12	TRBV5-1	.	.
ASSLRQGAAGTEAF	14	TRBV7-9	TRBD1	.
ASSSTHYNEQF	11	TRBV4-1	.	.
ASTPTGGNQPQH	12	TRBV27	TRBD1	.
ASSSGLSFGNEQF	13	TRBV7-9	TRBD2	.
ASSPTRTGLETQY	13	TRBV18	TRBD1	.
ASSILGFGQENIQY	14	TRBV19	TRBD1	.
ASSWFAGGPDEQY	13	TRBV7-9	TRBD2	.
ASSPGDGGYEQY	12	TRBV7-9	.	few
ASSWPEGDTQY	11	TRBV5-6	.	.
ASSTHRGRIDTQY	13	TRBV19	TRBD1	.
ASSLFAAGTAPGNTIY	16	TRBV5-6	TRBD1	.
ASSVSGAFTDTQY	13	TRBV2	.	.
ASSFSLAEGADTQY	14	TRBV7-9	TRBD2	.
ASSQGQGREQY	11	TRBV4-3	TRBD1	.
ASSKVAERGGGSNQPQH	17	TRBV21-1	.	once
ASSQTRTASYGYT	13	TRBV4-3	.	.
ASSLFTGDTGELF	13	TRBV27	TRBD1	.
ASSSRELAGEPNTGELF	17	TRBV27	TRBD2	.
ASSWDSEMNTEAF	13	TRBV5-1	TRBD1	few
AISENGQPQH	10	TRBV10-3	.	.
ASSYTSTSSEQY	12	TRBV6-5	.	.
ASSTANTEAF	10	TRBV9	.	.
ASSRGTGEYEQY	12	TRBV6-6	TRBD1	once
ASSPQGAGYGYT	12	TRBV27	TRBD1	.
ASSQWRGSSYEQY	13	TRBV11-2	.	once
ASRDPGPTLYGYT	13	TRBV7-2	.	.
SVVPGGAYEQY	11	TRBV29-1	TRBD1	.